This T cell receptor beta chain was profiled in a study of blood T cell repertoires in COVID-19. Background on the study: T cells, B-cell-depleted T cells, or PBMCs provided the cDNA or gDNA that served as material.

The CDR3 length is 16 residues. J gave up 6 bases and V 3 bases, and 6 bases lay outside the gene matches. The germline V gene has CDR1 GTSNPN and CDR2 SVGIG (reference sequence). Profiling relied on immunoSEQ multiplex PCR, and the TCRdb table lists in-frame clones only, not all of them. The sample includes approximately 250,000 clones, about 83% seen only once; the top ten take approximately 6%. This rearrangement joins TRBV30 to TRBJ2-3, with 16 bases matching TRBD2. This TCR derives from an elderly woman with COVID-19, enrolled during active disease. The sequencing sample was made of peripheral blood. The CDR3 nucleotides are TGTGCCTGGAGCCCGGGACTAGCGGGGGGGCACGATACGCAGTATTTT. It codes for CAWSPGLAGGHDTQYF.